The 29 T cell receptor beta chains below were found in one sample sequenced in a study of blood T cell repertoires in COVID-19. The method was immunoSEQ multiplex PCR; TCRdb's version includes in-frame clones alone and lacks a portion of them. The data contain roughly 250,000 clones, approximately 80% of them singletons. The sample was peripheral blood. The receptors were gathered from an older woman with active or convalescent COVID-19.

The V call is TRBV15, the J call TRBJ1-1, with D maybe TRBD1 (5 bases). The V gene's germline CDR1 is LNHNV and CDR2 YYDKDF (reference sequence). V lost 2 bases and J lost 8, with 9 bases in between. CDR3 length: 12 residues. The DNA of the CDR3 is TGTGCCACCAGCAGAACCCGACAGGAAGCTTTCTTT. It is translated as CATSRTRQEAFF.

This clone was counted once. The chain has TRBV2 and TRBJ2-1; tentatively, D is TRBD2 (6 bases). This CDR3 has 16 residues. Germline values: CDR1 SNHLY, CDR2 FYNNEI. Trimming took off 6 bases at V and 2 bases at J, with 17 bases between the two ends. The CDR3 sequence: CASSKAGRGAYNEQFF. The CDR3 bases are TGTGCCAGCAGCAAGGCGGGGCGGGGAGCCTACAATGAGCAGTTCTTC.

The chain links TRBV7-2 to TRBJ1-2, with D maybe TRBD1 (6 bases). The CDR3 has 13 residues. Trimming stripped 0 bases from V and 8 bases from J, with 10 bases between. The germline V gene has CDR1 SGHTA and CDR2 FQGNSA. CDR3 in amino acids: CASSLARGSGYTF. CDR3 bases: TGTGCCAGCAGCTTAGCCAGGGGATCAGGCTACACCTTC.

Details on this clone: Relative to the germline gene, one junction end is altered; a read error may explain this. The V gene is TRBV10-3, the J gene TRBJ1-3; weak D call: TRBD1 (6 bases). Germline V CDR1 and CDR2: ENHRY, SYGVKD. The CDR3 is 14 residues long. This CDR3 is CAITEDRSGNTIYF. In DNA, the CDR3 is TGTGCCATCACTGAGGACAGATCAGGAAACACCATATATTTT.

The J gene is TRBJ1-2, the V gene TRBV7-9, with D possibly matching TRBD1 (5 bases). CDR1 is SEHNR, CDR2 FQNEAQ, per germline (reference sequence). Trimming removed 5 bases from V and 8 bases from J, with 21 bases in between. This CDR3 is built from 15 residues. CDR3 sequence (DNA): TGTGCCAGCAGCCCGACAGAAGGGGCGCATAAAGGCTACACCTTC. It encodes CASSPTEGAHKGYTF.

V and J are TRBV11-2 and TRBJ1-6; D remains ambiguous. The germline CDR1 and CDR2 sequences are SGHAT and FQNNGV. CDR3 size: 11 residues. V shed 4 bases and J shed 12 bases, with 7 bases lying between them. In DNA form, the CDR3 reads TGTGCCAGCAGCTCGGGTGTACCCCTCCACTTT. Its translation is CASSSGVPLHF. The full variable domain, its missing parts supplied by reference TRBV11-2 and TRBJ1-6, is EAGVAQSPRYKIIEKRQSVAFWCNPISGHATLYWYQQILGQGPKLLIQFQNNGVVDDSQLPKDRFSAERLKGVDSTLKIQPAKLEDSAVYLCASSSGVPLHFGNGTRLTVT.

On this clone: At one end, the junction sequence differs from germline, possibly due to a read error. The chain carries TRBV24-1 and TRBJ2-2; D gene ambiguous. This CDR3 comprises 13 residues. Germline V gene sequence: CDR1 KGHDR, CDR2 SFDVKD. The CDR3 loop is CATSPMNSGELFF. Here the CDR3 DNA reads TGTGCCACCAGCCCGATGAACAGCGGGGAGCTGTTTTTT.

The CDR3 sequence is CASSSGQYTRGYTF. The CDR3 nucleotides read TGTGCCAGCAGTTCGGGACAGTATACCCGCGGCTACACCTTC. This chain links TRBV27 with TRBJ1-2; 7 bases align to TRBD1. The junction had 10 bases not matched to a gene; V was cut back by 4 bases and J by 8 bases. Per the germline V gene, CDR1 is MNHEY and CDR2 is SMNVEV (reference sequence). There are 14 residues in the CDR3.

The chain couples TRBV27 to TRBJ1-5; unclear D gene. The ends were cut back, 3 bases at V and 4 bases at J, with 7 bases in the middle. The CDR3 is made up of 13 amino acids. Germline V gene lookup returns CDR1 MNHEY and CDR2 SMNVEV (reference sequence). CDR3 sequence (DNA): TGTGCCAGCAGTTTGGGCCCAAATCAGCCCCAGCATTTT. Its protein product is CASSLGPNQPQHF.

J is TRBJ1-2 and V is TRBV5-6; D remains ambiguous. Looked up from germline, CDR1 is SGHDT and CDR2 is YYEEEE. This CDR3 is built from 15 residues. With 3 bases removed from V and 3 bases from J, the gap between germline ends came to 15 bases. The CDR3 nucleotides read TGTGCCAGCAGCTACGAGGAGCCCCTTTACTATGGCTACACCTTC. Translation gives CASSYEEPLYYGYTF.

This chain joins TRBV4-2 and TRBJ2-1, with TRBD2 matching over 10 bases. Germline assignment: CDR1 LGHNA and CDR2 YNFKEQ. This CDR3 is 16 amino acids long. V gave up 4 bases and J gave up 5 bases; unmatched junction bases: 8. The CDR3 nucleotides read TGTGCCAGCAGCCGCCAGCGGGGGGGCCGCGACAATGAGCAGTTCTTC. It translates to CASSRQRGGRDNEQFF.

V and J are TRBV9 and TRBJ2-2; TRBD1 is a possible D gene (5 bases). CDR1 is SGDLS, CDR2 YYNGEE, per germline. Trimming took 3 bases from V and 0 from J, leaving 9 bases between them. CDR3 length equals 15 residues. In DNA form, the CDR3 reads TGTGCCAGCAGCGGTGGGGCAGCGAACACCGGGGAGCTGTTTTTT. Protein product: CASSGGAANTGELFF.

This chain joins TRBV2 and TRBJ2-3, with TRBD2 matching over 9 bases. Germline V gene sequence: CDR1 SNHLY, CDR2 FYNNEI. With 4 bases clipped from V and 4 bases from J, the junction kept 6 bases outside the gene matches. The CDR3 covers 15 residues. CDR3 DNA sequence: TGTGCCAGCAGTGCGGAGCGGGGGGCCGCAGATACGCAGTATTTT. Its protein is CASSAERGAADTQYF.

This chain uses TRBV3-1 (or the pseudogene TRBV3-2) with TRBJ2-3; perhaps TRBD2 as D (6 bases). The V gene lost 3 bases and the J gene lost 0 bases, with 19 bases spanning the gap. Germline values: CDR1 LGHDT, CDR2 YNNKEL (reference sequence). This CDR3 is 18 amino acids long. This chain's CDR3 is CASSQVPSAGTSTDTQYF. The CDR3 DNA sequence: TGTGCCAGCAGCCAGGTCCCCTCGGCGGGGACTAGCACAGATACGCAGTATTTT.

This sequence joins TRBV25-1 and TRBJ1-6, with a tentative D call TRBD1 (6 bases). The germline CDR1 and CDR2 sequences are MGHDK and SYGVNS. V was trimmed by 6 bases and J by 7 bases, leaving 16 bases between them. The CDR3 is 15 amino acids. Written as DNA, the CDR3 is TGTGCCAGCAGCGTCTTCTCGGGACAAAATTCACCCCTCCACTTT. Amino acid sequence: CASSVFSGQNSPLHF.

This clone was seen a handful of times. V is TRBV16 and J is TRBJ1-3; tentative D call: TRBD1 (6 bases). Germline loops: CDR1 KGHSY, CDR2 FQNENV. The V end lost 4 bases, the J end lost 3 bases, and 10 bases lay between the germline ends. CDR3 length: 14 amino acids. The CDR3 region is CASSPGVFGNTIYF. Written as DNA, the CDR3 is TGTGCCAGCAGCCCAGGGGTTTTTGGAAACACCATATATTTT.

J is TRBJ2-2 and V is TRBV28, with D possibly TRBD2 on 7 matching bases. Between the trimmed V and J ends, which lost 6 bases and 5 bases, there was a span of 13 bases. Germline V CDR1 and CDR2: MDHEN, SYDVKM. There are 14 residues in the CDR3. CDR3 DNA: TGTGCCAGCAGGGGGGGGCTTGGGACCGGGGAGCTGTTTTTT. This gives the protein CASRGGLGTGELFF.

The chain couples TRBV11-2 to TRBJ1-5; D remains ambiguous. V dropped 5 bases and J dropped 11 bases, with 19 bases sitting between them. The germline V gene encodes CDR1 SGHAT and CDR2 FQNNGV. The CDR3 has 14 amino acids. DNA of the CDR3: TGTGCCAGCAGCCCGTCGGGTCCGGGTAGGTCCCAGCATTTT. This codes for CASSPSGPGRSQHF.

J is TRBJ1-5 and V is TRBV19, with a tentative D call TRBD1 (5 bases). The CDR3 runs to 17 residues. V lost 4 bases, J lost 7 bases, and 23 bases lay in between. Germline-derived CDR1 and CDR2 are LNHDA and SQIVND (reference sequence). In DNA form, the CDR3 reads TGTGCCAGTAGTAGCCTTAGGGGTCTGTTCGAATCCCAGCCCCAGCATTTT. Its translation is CASSSLRGLFESQPQHF.

The gene calls are TRBV9 and TRBJ1-1, with D possibly being TRBD1 (5 bases). V lost 4 bases to trimming and J lost 4 bases, with 11 bases between them. In germline, CDR1 is SGDLS, CDR2 YYNGEE. The CDR3 is made up of 13 amino acids. CDR3 DNA sequence: TGTGCCAGCAGCCCCTGGAGGGGCACTGAAGCTTTCTTT. This gives the protein CASSPWRGTEAFF.

CDR3 coding DNA: TGTGCCAGCAGTGCCCGAGGTCAGGGTGACACTGAAGCTTTCTTT. This sequence encodes CASSARGQGDTEAFF. This chain connects TRBV6-6 to TRBJ1-1, with D maybe TRBD1 (5 bases). Deletions cut 5 bases from V and 3 bases from J, with 16 bases between. The germline CDR1 and CDR2 sequences are MNHNY and SVGAGI (reference sequence). This CDR3 has 15 residues.

The chain combines TRBV11-2 with TRBJ2-3, with D perhaps matching TRBD2 (5 bases). The CDR3 loop spans 14 amino acids. CDR1 SGHAT and CDR2 FQNNGV come from the germline V gene. V was cut by 8 bases and J by 3 bases, with 15 bases left in between. CDR3 sequence: CASSTRRSTDTQYF. In nucleotides, the CDR3 is TGTGCCAGCTCTACTAGACGGTCTACAGATACGCAGTATTTT. The entire variable domain, with the rest obtained from reference TRBV11-2 and TRBJ2-3, is as follows: EAGVAQSPRYKIIEKRQSVAFWCNPISGHATLYWYQQILGQGPKLLIQFQNNGVVDDSQLPKDRFSAERLKGVDSTLKIQPAKLEDSAVYLCASSTRRSTDTQYFGPGTRLTVL.

V usage is TRBV18 and J usage is TRBJ2-7; 12 bases align to TRBD1. The length of the CDR3 is 16 residues. Germline trimming cut 4 bases from V and 2 bases from J; bases unmatched to any gene: 6. From germline, CDR1 is KGHSH and CDR2 LQKENI. CDR3 DNA: TGTGCCAGCTCACATGAGGGACAGGGGGCCCCCTACGAGCAGTACTTC. Its translation: CASSHEGQGAPYEQYF.

This chain links TRBV7-3 with TRBJ2-7, with 11 bases aligning to TRBD2. The trim removed 5 bases at V and 3 bases at J, leaving 6 bases unmatched. This CDR3 is built from 15 residues. In germline, CDR1 is SGHTA, CDR2 FQGTGA. The CDR3 DNA reads TGTGCCAGCAGCCCTAGCGGGGGGCCCGTCTACGAGCAGTACTTC. Protein sequence: CASSPSGGPVYEQYF.

The chain uses TRBV6-4 and TRBJ2-3, with TRBD2 identical over 9 bases. The CDR3 totals 14 residues. CDR1 MRHNA and CDR2 SNTAGT come from the germline V gene. V gave up 8 bases and J gave up 5 bases; unmatched junction bases: 8. The CDR3 reads CASRAGGPEDTQYF. CDR3 in DNA: TGTGCCAGCCGGGCGGGGGGGCCCGAAGATACGCAGTATTTT.

DNA for the CDR3: TGCGCCAGCAGCCTCTTTGTAGGGGAGAACACTGAAGCTTTCTTT. Translating it yields CASSLFVGENTEAFF. The chain joins TRBV5-1 to TRBJ1-1; D might be TRBD1 (5 bases). The CDR3 is 15 residues long. The germline V gene has CDR1 SGHRS and CDR2 YFSETQ. Deletions cut 4 bases from V and 1 base from J, with 14 bases between.

This clone was found a few times. The chain joins TRBV7-9 to TRBJ2-7, with 9 positions matching TRBD1. Trimming took 4 bases from V and 4 from J; bases not matched to a gene: 2. The germline V gene has CDR1 SEHNR and CDR2 FQNEAQ (reference sequence). CDR3 length equals 13 residues. This CDR3 is CASSSDRGYEQYF. Written as DNA, the CDR3 is TGTGCCAGCAGCTCGGACAGGGGATACGAGCAGTACTTC. The full variable domain, rest sourced from reference TRBV7-9 and TRBJ2-7, is DTGVSQNPRHKITKRGQNVTFRCDPISEHNRLYWYRQTLGQGPEFLTYFQNEAQLEKSRLLSDRFSAERPKGSFSTLEIQRTEQGDSAMYLCASSSDRGYEQYFGPGTRLTVT.

CDR3 amino acids: CASGTSDYEQYF. The DNA of the CDR3 is TGTGCTTCCGGGACTAGCGACTACGAGCAGTACTTC. The rearrangement uses TRBV9 and TRBJ2-7; the match to TRBD2 covers 10 bases. CDR1 SGDLS and CDR2 YYNGEE come from the germline V gene. The CDR3 extends over 12 amino acids.

The V and J genes are TRBV5-1 and TRBJ1-3; a weak D match, TRBD1 (6 bases). Trimming removed 3 bases from V and 0 bases from J, with 16 bases in between. The CDR3 length is 17 residues. Germline V gene lookup returns CDR1 SGHRS and CDR2 YFSETQ. The CDR3, as DNA: TGCGCCAGCAGCTGGGCCGGGACAACTTTCTCTGGAAACACCATATATTTT. It is translated as CASSWAGTTFSGNTIYF. The whole variable domain, remainder taken from reference TRBV5-1 and TRBJ1-3, is KAGVTQTPRYLIKTRGQQVTLSCSPISGHRSVSWYQQTPGQGLQFLFEYFSETQRNKGNFPGRFSGRQFSNSRSEMNVSTLELGDSALYLCASSWAGTTFSGNTIYFGEGSWLTVV.